What follows is one T cell receptor beta chain and its context. In this sample, this clone turned up many times. The antigen this receptor binds is unknown. Base qualities are not at hand, and no much larger clone is one base apart. The donors were healthy, HIV-negative adults with no recently reported acute infections or vaccinations. Every donor was a Caucasian adult living in Nashville, Tennessee, USA. For unsorted samples, tens of millions of PBMCs were counted and genomic DNA was extracted with the QIAamp DNA Blood Mini kit. Blood was obtained by leukapheresis, after which PBMCs were separated by Ficoll-Histopaque density gradient centrifugation and cryopreserved in liquid nitrogen vapor phase. These data originate in a study of shared clonotypes between healthy human individuals (dated by TCRdb to 2019 to 2021). Study-level background: A couple of women and a few men aged 18 to 49 years were included in the cohort. To estimate repertoire size and how much clonotype sharing occurs between individuals, the study deeply sequenced the blood TCR repertoires of five healthy adults. To increase sequencing depth and limit assay-specific biases, different laboratories used diverse techniques to prepare libraries and sequence TCR repertoires. Between about 0.8 and 9 billion PBMCs per donor were obtained by leukapheresis. Results the study describes overall, beyond this receptor: Sampling was limited to blood, and TCR repertoires in tissue likely differ from TCR repertoires in blood. The small number of donors limited the genetic and exposure-history diversity represented. Pairwise subsampling indicated that sequencing depth was expected to affect the degree of clonotype sharing among donors.

Using the deep immunoSEQ assay, TCR CDR3 regions were amplified from genomic DNA by multiplex PCR. For each cell subset, the extracted genomic DNA was distributed evenly across all wells of several immunoSEQ 96-well plates, and each plate served as one replicate. For unsorted PBMC, each replicate PCR was loaded with approximately 330 ng genomic DNA, equivalent to about 30,000 T cell genomes. Unsorted PBMC genomic DNA was sequenced across ten immunoSEQ deep assay plates. Purified libraries were quantified with a Qubit 3.0 fluorometer, sized on a Bioanalyzer 2100, and re-quantified with the KAPA Library Quantification kit. Every immunoSEQ 96-well plate was sequenced on a separate single-read 150-cycle Illumina NextSeq 550 flow cell. The original methods were these. The immunoSEQ output contained only junctional sequences without quality scores, so filtering could not match that applied to full-length reads. To assign V/J genes and CDR3, sequences were annotated against IMGT germline references using PyIR, a Python wrapper for IgBLAST v1.9. Any read was removed if the V/J assignment was weak (E-value above 1e-6), the CDR3 was missing, or the read contained stop codons, out-of-frame junctions, or ambiguous translated residues. A V3J clonotype was defined by an identical inferred V gene, J gene, and CDR3 amino acid sequence. Percentage overlap between repertoires was calculated by dividing the number of shared unique clonotypes by the size of the smaller repertoire. Repertoire richness was assessed with RTK rarefaction, the Chao1 estimator, and Recon v2.1 estimates of unobserved clonotypes. Sourced from immuneACCESS, this table was stored by TCRdb with only in-frame sequences that have V and J called. A share of the clones is absent; for the studies checked, an unresolved V gene accounts for under half, and the remainder has no known explanation. The V and J calls and clone size come from that table; D and trimming were worked out from the DNA. The sample table lists roughly 500,000 clones, approximately 84% of them with a count of one. The ten largest clones take up 12% of the sample.

The sequence was obtained from a woman between 40 and 50 years old in good health. Some clones in this sample may be carry-over from other donors' samples. The sequenced material came from PBMCs.

The DNA sequence reads TGTGCCAGCAGTGAGGGGGCAGGGGATGGGGGTGAGCAGTACTTC. Its translation reads: CASSEGAGDGGEQYF. The chain was built from TRBV6-1 and TRBJ2-7; TRBD1 is a weak D gene call, 6 bases matching. The CDR3 measures 15 amino acids from cysteine to phenylalanine. Of the read, only the CDR3 DNA is kept; its 45 bases are in frame from base 1. Per the germline V gene, MNHNS is the CDR1 and SASEGT is the CDR2. V and J are truncated by 3 bases and 7 bases respectively, leaving an intervening sequence of 19 bases.